One sample yielded the 2 T cell receptor beta chains listed below, sequenced in a study of blood T cells in healthy people across ages (dated by TCRdb to between 2014 and 2017). Library construction relied on 5' RACE. Data came from an Illumina HiSeq 2500. The second PCR ran for roughly 7 to 11 cycles and used a J-beta primer mix along with a sample-barcoded 5' primer. TCRdb redid the processing of the public reads, applying fastp at Q25 and MiXCR, and retained in-frame beta chains. Each CDR3 protein appears once, grouped with its most common genes and DNA. Here the sample has 890,000 or so distinct CDR3 sequences; approximately 59% occur a single time. Of the sample, roughly 25% is held by the ten largest clones. Source material: blood. The receptors were sampled from a man younger than 45 in good health.

In this sample, this clonotype turned up once. This chain uses TRBV7-2 with TRBJ1-2, with D possibly matching TRBD1 (5 bases). The CDR3 extends over 14 amino acids. Trimming shortened V by 5 bases and J by 3 bases, and 13 bases separated the two germline ends. Germline V lookup: CDR1 SGHTA, CDR2 FQGNSA. The DNA of the CDR3 is TGTGCCAGCAGCCAGGGAGGGGCCGACTATGGCTACACCTTC. Its protein product is CASSQGGADYGYTF.

The V call is TRBV7-3, the J call TRBJ2-1; D is unclear. CDR3 size: 14 residues. Germline assignment: CDR1 SGHTA and CDR2 FQGTGA. Between the trimmed V and J ends, which lost 1 base and 6 bases, there was a span of 10 bases. For the CDR3, the DNA is TGTGCCAGCAGCTTAAATAACGATATCAATGAGCAGTTCTTC. Amino acids: CASSLNNDINEQFF.